One and the same sample provided the 26 T cell receptor beta chains below, sequenced in a study of T cells in Graves' hyperthyroidism and ophthalmopathy. TCR beta CDR3 region amplification was performed from RNA transcripts. With the HTBI primer set, the TCR CDR3 went through a first round of RT-PCR. Each CDR3 protein gets one entry after TCRdb re-called the multiplex PCR reads with MiXCR. The sample has 500,000 or so distinct CDR3 sequences; approximately 17% are singletons. Sequencing was carried out using blood. These receptors were collected from a young woman with Graves' ophthalmopathy.

There are a few counts of this clonotype. CDR3 sequence (DNA): TGTGCCAGCAGTTTCGCGGGGGCAACAGATACGCAGTATTTT. It is translated as CASSFAGATDTQYF. The J gene is TRBJ2-3, the V gene TRBV27; tentatively, D is TRBD2 (7 bases). With 3 bases removed from V and 3 bases from J, the gap between germline ends came to 10 bases. This CDR3 spans 14 amino acids. CDR1 is MNHEY, CDR2 SMNVEV, per germline (reference sequence).

The V and J genes are TRBV20-1 and TRBJ2-1; 10 bases match TRBD2. This CDR3 region has 14 residues. Germline CDR1 reads DFQATT; CDR2 reads SNEGSKA (reference sequence). Unmatched junction bases numbered 6, after V lost 3 bases and J lost 7 bases. Here the CDR3 reads CSASALLAGNEQFF. The CDR3 DNA follows: TGCAGTGCTAGCGCCTTACTAGCGGGGAATGAGCAGTTCTTC.

This chain joins TRBV6-1 and TRBJ2-3; weak D call: TRBD1 (5 bases). With 3 bases removed from V and 4 bases from J, the gap between germline ends came to 11 bases. This CDR3 contains 14 residues. Per germline, CDR1 MNHNS and CDR2 SASEGT. The CDR3: CASSEGQAPDTQYF. CDR3 sequence (DNA): TGTGCCAGCAGTGAGGGGCAGGCTCCAGATACGCAGTATTTT.

This clonotype was counted only a few times. The chain uses TRBV12-3 or TRBV12-4 and TRBJ2-4, with D perhaps TRBD1 (5 bases). This CDR3 has 13 amino acids. Trimming shortened V by 7 bases and J by 5 bases, and 12 bases separated the two germline ends. The CDR3 reads CASTRAGQNIQYF. CDR3 nucleotide sequence: TGTGCCAGCACTAGGGCAGGGCAAAACATTCAGTACTTC.

The CDR3 DNA follows: TGTGCCAGCAGCGGTAGCGGGGTGAACACCGGGGAGCTGTTTTTT. Translation: CASSGSGVNTGELFF. V and J are TRBV9 and TRBJ2-2, with 8 bases that match TRBD2. The CDR3 has 15 amino acids. The germline gives CDR1 SGDLS, CDR2 YYNGEE. Losses at the gene ends were 3 bases for V and 1 base for J; bases not matched to a gene: 2.

This clonotype was seen ten or more times. This chain joins TRBV2 and TRBJ2-3; the D gene is possibly TRBD2 (5 bases). The CDR3 length is 12 residues. Per the germline V gene, CDR1 is SNHLY and CDR2 is FYNNEI. V lost 8 bases to trimming and J lost 6 bases, with 12 bases between them. CDR3 nucleotide sequence: TGTGCCAGCTCGGACTTAGGGGATACGCAGTATTTT. Its translation: CASSDLGDTQYF.

This clonotype has at least ten counts. The chain couples TRBV12-3 or TRBV12-4 to TRBJ1-5; D call uncertain. The V gene lost 6 bases and the J gene lost 5 bases, with 8 bases spanning the gap. The CDR3 runs to 12 residues. The CDR3 DNA follows: TGTGCCAGCAGACTGAGAGATCAGCCCCAGCATTTT. It codes for CASRLRDQPQHF.

This clonotype has ten or more counts. V usage is TRBV6-6 and J usage is TRBJ1-5, with 7 bases identical to TRBD1. V was pared by 0 bases and J by 3 bases, with 5 bases of the junction left unmatched. From germline, CDR1 is MNHNY and CDR2 SVGAGI (reference sequence). This CDR3 has 16 amino acids. The CDR3 bases are TGTGCCAGCAGTTACTCGATGGAGGGGGCCAATCAGCCCCAGCATTTT. Translating it yields CASSYSMEGANQPQHF.

This clonotype appeared many times. The chain links TRBV20-1 to TRBJ2-7; D is perhaps TRBD1 (6 bases). The V gene's germline CDR1 is DFQATT and CDR2 SNEGSKA (reference sequence). This CDR3 spans 16 amino acids. The V and J ends lost 5 bases and 1 base respectively, with 21 bases between them. The CDR3 bases are TGCAGTGCTGACGGATTTGGGACATCAGGATCCTACGAGCAGTACTTC. Translated, it gives CSADGFGTSGSYEQYF.

This clonotype was seen only a few times. This rearrangement joins TRBV2 to TRBJ1-3, with TRBD1 as a possible D gene (6 bases). The V end was cut by 7 bases, the J end by 8 bases, with 15 bases between. The CDR3 is made up of 13 amino acids. CDR1 and CDR2 (germline): SNHLY, FYNNEI. The DNA for the CDR3 is TGTGCCAGCACCGGACAGTCGAGAGACACCATATATTTT. This translates into CASTGQSRDTIYF.

This clonotype was counted at least ten times. This rearrangement joins TRBV11-2 to TRBJ2-7, with D hard to call. The ends were cut back, 3 bases at V and 1 base at J, with 10 bases in the middle. The CDR3 loop spans 14 amino acids. Germline V gene lookup returns CDR1 SGHAT and CDR2 FQNNGV. The DNA of the CDR3 is TGTGCCAGCAGCTTTGAGCACCCTTCCTACGAGCAGTACTTC. It translates to CASSFEHPSYEQYF.

The chain employs TRBV19 and TRBJ1-2; D is perhaps TRBD1 (6 bases). V dropped 8 bases and J dropped 5 bases, with 15 bases sitting between them. Germline V lookup: CDR1 LNHDA, CDR2 SQIVND (reference sequence). This CDR3 is 13 amino acids long. CDR3 DNA: TGTGCCAGTTCCCAGGGGAGGTGGTATGGCTACACCTTC. Translated: CASSQGRWYGYTF.

This clonotype appeared many times. The chain links TRBV7-9 to TRBJ2-5, with 13 bases aligning to TRBD2. The length of the CDR3 is 15 residues. The germline V gene has CDR1 SEHNR and CDR2 FQNEAQ (reference sequence). The V and J ends lost 5 bases and 3 bases, in that order; junction bases with no gene match: 3. The CDR3 coding sequence is TGTGCCAGCAGCGGTGGACTAGCGGGGGAAGAGACCCAGTACTTC. Its protein is CASSGGLAGEETQYF.

The rearrangement joins TRBV6-1 to TRBJ1-5; 9 bases fit TRBD1. J gave up 6 bases and V 7 bases, and 10 bases lay outside the gene matches. The germline V gene has CDR1 MNHNS and CDR2 SASEGT. The CDR3 is made up of 15 amino acids. CDR3 sequence (DNA): TGTGCCAGCATGCCGGGACAGGGTTGGGGTCAGCCCCAGCATTTT. Encoded protein: CASMPGQGWGQPQHF.

Ten or more counts support this clonotype. The genes are TRBV6-1 and TRBJ2-1, with D perhaps matching TRBD1 (5 bases). V was clipped by 6 bases and J by 3 bases, with 15 bases between them. The CDR3 sequence is 15 residues long. The germline gives CDR1 MNHNS, CDR2 SASEGT. DNA for the CDR3: TGTGCCAGCAGCTATTATAAGGGGATCTACAATGAGCAGTTCTTC. Translated: CASSYYKGIYNEQFF.

This clonotype was seen at least ten times. The V call is TRBV28, the J call TRBJ2-5; 12 nucleotides line up with TRBD2. The J segment lost 4 bases and the V segment lost 5 bases, leaving 5 bases of the junction unmatched. Germline CDR1 is MDHEN and CDR2 is SYDVKM. This CDR3 is 15 amino acids long. The CDR3 DNA follows: TGTGCCAGCAGTCGACTAGCGGGGGAGGTAGAGACCCAGTACTTC. Translating it yields CASSRLAGEVETQYF.

In this sample, this clonotype turned up many times. V and J are TRBV11-2 and TRBJ1-2; D call uncertain. Per the germline V gene, CDR1 is SGHAT and CDR2 is FQNNGV. Trimming took 2 bases from V and 4 from J, leaving 14 bases between them. The CDR3 extends over 15 amino acids. In nucleotides, the CDR3 is TGTGCCAGCAGCTTATCCGAACCTCGCGCCTATGGCTACACCTTC. This codes for CASSLSEPRAYGYTF. The full variable domain, completed using reference TRBV11-2 and TRBJ1-2, is EAGVAQSPRYKIIEKRQSVAFWCNPISGHATLYWYQQILGQGPKLLIQFQNNGVVDDSQLPKDRFSAERLKGVDSTLKIQPAKLEDSAVYLCASSLSEPRAYGYTFGSGTRLTVV.

V is TRBV6-1 and J is TRBJ1-4; 11 bases are shared with TRBD1. With 6 bases clipped from V and 6 bases from J, the junction kept 9 bases outside the gene matches. This CDR3 is 16 amino acids long. CDR1 and CDR2 (germline): MNHNS, SASEGT. CDR3 sequence (DNA): TGTGCCAGCAGAGCGGGACAGGGGGTTCTGGATGAAAAACTGTTTTTT. It yields the protein CASRAGQGVLDEKLFF.

This clonotype was seen many times. The chain combines TRBV2 with TRBJ2-7; possible D gene TRBD1, 5 bases. The V gene lost 2 bases and the J gene lost 2 bases, with 10 bases spanning the gap. CDR1 and CDR2 from the germline V gene are SNHLY and FYNNEI. The CDR3 runs 14 residues. The CDR3 DNA sequence: TGTGCCAGCAGTGAAAACAGGTTGACCTACGAGCAGTACTTC. This translates into CASSENRLTYEQYF.

The chain has TRBV6-1 and TRBJ2-2; tentative D call: TRBD1 (5 bases). The length of the CDR3 is 14 residues. CDR1 MNHNS and CDR2 SASEGT come from the germline V gene. The V and J ends lost 4 bases and 6 bases respectively, with 12 bases between them. CDR3 in DNA: TGTGCCAGCAGTGGCGACGGACACGCCGGGGAGCTGTTTTTT. Translated, it gives CASSGDGHAGELFF.

This clonotype occurred many times. The gene calls are TRBV20-1 and TRBJ1-1, with unresolved D. Trimming pared 2 bases from V and 1 base from J, leaving 11 bases between. Germline CDR1 reads DFQATT; CDR2 reads SNEGSKA (reference sequence). This CDR3 contains 14 residues. The CDR3 coding sequence is TGCAGTGCTAGAATGGGCGGGTCGAACACTGAAGCTTTCTTT. Residues: CSARMGGSNTEAFF.

This chain links TRBV4-1 with TRBJ1-1; 11 bases line up with TRBD1. The V and J ends lost 6 bases and 1 base, in that order; junction bases with no gene match: 4. CDR1 is MGHRA, CDR2 YSYEKL, per germline. CDR3 length: 15 amino acids. CDR3: CASRRGQGENTEAFF. CDR3 sequence (DNA): TGCGCCAGCAGGCGGGGACAGGGGGAGAACACTGAAGCTTTCTTT.

There are many counts of this clonotype. This chain connects TRBV13 to TRBJ1-1, with 7 nucleotides matching TRBD1. The CDR3 loop spans 16 amino acids. The ends lost 1 base at V and 6 bases at J; junction bases unmatched: 11. The germline V gene has CDR1 PRHDT and CDR2 FYEKMQ (reference sequence). The CDR3 DNA reads TGTGCCAGCAGCTTAGAGGGGGACAGCGTCCAGCCTGAAGCTTTCTTT. This encodes CASSLEGDSVQPEAFF.

This clonotype was observed a handful of times. The chain couples TRBV9 to TRBJ2-6; tentatively, D is TRBD1 (5 bases). Deletions cut 4 bases from V and 0 bases from J, with 17 bases between. The germline gives CDR1 SGDLS, CDR2 YYNGEE. The CDR3 is 18 amino acids. DNA of the CDR3: TGTGCCAGCAGCCTTAGTCCAGCAGGGCCCTCTGGGGCCAACGTCCTGACTTTC. Residues: CASSLSPAGPSGANVLTF.

This clonotype was detected a few times. The chain employs TRBV5-1 and TRBJ2-2; D is perhaps TRBD2 (7 bases). V lost 3 bases and J 9 bases, leaving 18 bases between the germline ends. Germline V lookup: CDR1 SGHRS, CDR2 YFSETQ. CDR3 length: 15 residues. The CDR3: CASSSTGLGGRELFF. CDR3 bases: TGCGCCAGCAGCTCAACCGGACTAGGGGGGAGGGAGCTGTTTTTT.

The chain links TRBV4-1 to TRBJ1-1, with a weak D call TRBD1 (6 bases). Germline values: CDR1 MGHRA, CDR2 YSYEKL. Trimming shortened V by 2 bases and J by 2 bases, and 12 bases separated the two germline ends. The CDR3 runs to 15 residues. The CDR3 loop is CASSQKGGQNTEAFF. In nucleotides, the CDR3 is TGCGCCAGCAGCCAAAAAGGGGGACAAAACACTGAAGCTTTCTTT.